This T cell receptor (beta chain) was found in a study of long-term antiretroviral therapy in people with HIV. V was shortened by 3 bases and J by 5 bases, with 14 bases between the two germline ends. The CDR3 runs to 15 residues. Germline loops: CDR1 MNHEY, CDR2 SMNVEV (reference sequence). Sequencing used immunoSEQ v3.0 at survey level. Sequencing used immunoSEQ multiplex PCR; TCRdb keeps in-frame clones, though not all of them. Among 32,000 or so clones listed, roughly 85% were seen once. The origin of this receptor is a man between 18 and 29 years old with HIV. Sample: unsorted PBMCs, taken about 3.3 years after starting antiretroviral therapy. V and J are TRBV27 and TRBJ2-1, with D unclear. CDR3 loop: CASSLNRRTDNEQFF. The CDR3 nucleotides are TGTGCCAGCAGTTTGAACCGCCGAACCGACAATGAGCAGTTCTTC.